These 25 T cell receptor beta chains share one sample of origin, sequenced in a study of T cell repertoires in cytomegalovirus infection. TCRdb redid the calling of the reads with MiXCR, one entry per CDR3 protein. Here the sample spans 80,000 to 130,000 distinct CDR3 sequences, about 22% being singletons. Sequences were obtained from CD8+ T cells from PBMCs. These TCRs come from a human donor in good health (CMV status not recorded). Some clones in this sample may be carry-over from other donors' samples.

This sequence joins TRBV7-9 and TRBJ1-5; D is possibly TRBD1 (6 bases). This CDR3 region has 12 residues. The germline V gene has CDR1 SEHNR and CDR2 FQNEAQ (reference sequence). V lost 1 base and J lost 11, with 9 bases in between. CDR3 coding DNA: TGTGCCAGCAGCTTAGGGGACAAAGCCCAGCATTTT. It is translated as CASSLGDKAQHF.

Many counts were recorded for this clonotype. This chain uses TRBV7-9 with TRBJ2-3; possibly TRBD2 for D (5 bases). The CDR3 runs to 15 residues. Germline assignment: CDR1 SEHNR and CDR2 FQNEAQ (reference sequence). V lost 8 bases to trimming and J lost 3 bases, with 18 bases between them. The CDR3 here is CASRRGSGLTDTQYF. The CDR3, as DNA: TGTGCCAGCCGTCGAGGGAGTGGTTTGACAGATACGCAGTATTTT.

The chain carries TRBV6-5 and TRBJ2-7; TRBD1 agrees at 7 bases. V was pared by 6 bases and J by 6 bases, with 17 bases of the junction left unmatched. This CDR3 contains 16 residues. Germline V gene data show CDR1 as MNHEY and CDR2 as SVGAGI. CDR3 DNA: TGTGCCAGCAGCCTGGACAGACAGGGCCACCTACGCGAGCAGTACTTC. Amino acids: CASSLDRQGHLREQYF.

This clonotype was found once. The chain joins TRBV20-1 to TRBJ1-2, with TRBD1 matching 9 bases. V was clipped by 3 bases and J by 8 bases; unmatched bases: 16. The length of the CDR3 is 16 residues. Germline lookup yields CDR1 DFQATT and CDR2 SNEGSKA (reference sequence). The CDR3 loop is CSARAPGQGHLGGYTF. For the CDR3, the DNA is TGCAGTGCTAGGGCTCCGGGACAGGGACATCTAGGGGGCTACACCTTC.

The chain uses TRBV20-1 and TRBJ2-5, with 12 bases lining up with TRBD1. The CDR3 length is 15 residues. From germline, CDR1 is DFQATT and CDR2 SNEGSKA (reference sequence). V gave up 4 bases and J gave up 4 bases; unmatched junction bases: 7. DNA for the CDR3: TGCAGTGCTATTTACATGGGACAGGGGGCAGAGACCCAGTACTTC. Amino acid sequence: CSAIYMGQGAETQYF.

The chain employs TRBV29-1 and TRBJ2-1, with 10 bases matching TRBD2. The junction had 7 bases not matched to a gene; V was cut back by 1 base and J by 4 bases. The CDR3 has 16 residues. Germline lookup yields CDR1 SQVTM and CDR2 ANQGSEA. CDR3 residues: CSVEGLAGAEYNEQFF. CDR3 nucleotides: TGCAGCGTTGAAGGCCTAGCGGGGGCCGAGTACAATGAGCAGTTCTTC.

DNA for the CDR3: TGTGCCAGCAGCCTTCTTCGGCCGACGACTAATGAAAAACTGTTTTTT. Its protein is CASSLLRPTTNEKLFF. The genes are TRBV28 and TRBJ1-4; D ambiguous. This CDR3 has 16 residues. The germline CDR1 and CDR2 sequences are MDHEN and SYDVKM. V lost 6 bases and J 2 bases, leaving 16 bases between the germline ends.

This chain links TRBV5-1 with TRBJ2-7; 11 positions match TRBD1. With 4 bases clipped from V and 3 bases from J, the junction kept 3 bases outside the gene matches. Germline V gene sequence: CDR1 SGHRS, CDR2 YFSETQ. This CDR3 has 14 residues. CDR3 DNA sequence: TGCGCCAGCAGCGGCGGGACAGGGGGCTACGAGCAGTACTTC. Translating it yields CASSGGTGGYEQYF.

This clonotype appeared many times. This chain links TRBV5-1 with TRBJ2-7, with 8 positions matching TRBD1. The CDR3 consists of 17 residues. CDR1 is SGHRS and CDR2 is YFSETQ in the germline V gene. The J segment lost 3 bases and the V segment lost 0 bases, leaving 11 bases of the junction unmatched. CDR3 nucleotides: TGCGCCAGCAGCTTGGCCTCGTTGGACAGGGTCCTCTACGAGCAGTACTTC. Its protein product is CASSLASLDRVLYEQYF.

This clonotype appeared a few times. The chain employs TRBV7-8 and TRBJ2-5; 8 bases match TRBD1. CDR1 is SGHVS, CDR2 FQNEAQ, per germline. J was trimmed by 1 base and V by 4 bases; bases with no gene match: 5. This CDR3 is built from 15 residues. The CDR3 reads CASSSRDRSQETQYF. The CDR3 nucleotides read TGTGCCAGCAGCTCACGGGACAGGAGCCAAGAGACCCAGTACTTC.

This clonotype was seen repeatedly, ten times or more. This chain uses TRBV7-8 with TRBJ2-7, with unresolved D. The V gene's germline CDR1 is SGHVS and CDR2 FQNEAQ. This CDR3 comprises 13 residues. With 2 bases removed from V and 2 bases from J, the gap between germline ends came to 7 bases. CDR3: CASSLRETYEQYF. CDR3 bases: TGTGCCAGCAGCTTAAGGGAAACCTACGAGCAGTACTTC.

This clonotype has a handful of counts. This CDR3 reads CASSRHASENTGELFF. The DNA of the CDR3 is TGTGCCAGCAGTCGACACGCTAGCGAGAACACCGGGGAGCTGTTTTTT. The rearrangement links TRBV6-1 to TRBJ2-2; perhaps TRBD2 as D (6 bases). CDR3 length: 16 residues. V was shortened by 5 bases and J by 1 base, with 14 bases between the two germline ends. Germline V gene data show CDR1 as MNHNS and CDR2 as SASEGT.

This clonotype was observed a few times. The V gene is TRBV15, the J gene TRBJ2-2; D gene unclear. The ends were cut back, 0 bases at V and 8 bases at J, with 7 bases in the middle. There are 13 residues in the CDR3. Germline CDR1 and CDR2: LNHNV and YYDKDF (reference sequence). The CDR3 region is CATSRDSGGELFF. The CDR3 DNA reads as TGTGCCACCAGCAGAGATTCCGGGGGGGAGCTGTTTTTT. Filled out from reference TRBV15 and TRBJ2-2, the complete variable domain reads DAMVIQNPRYQVTQFGKPVTLSCSQTLNHNVMYWYQQKSSQAPKLLFHYYDKDFNNEADTPDNFQSRRPNTSFCFLDIRSPGLGDTAMYLCATSRDSGGELFFGEGSRLTVL.

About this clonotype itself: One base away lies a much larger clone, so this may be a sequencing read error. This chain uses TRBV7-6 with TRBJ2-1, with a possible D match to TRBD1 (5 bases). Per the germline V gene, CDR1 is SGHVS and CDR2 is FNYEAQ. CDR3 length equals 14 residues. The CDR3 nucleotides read TGTGCCAGCAGCTTAAAGGGGCTAAACAAAGAGCAGTTCTTC. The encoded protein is CASSLKGLNKEQFF.

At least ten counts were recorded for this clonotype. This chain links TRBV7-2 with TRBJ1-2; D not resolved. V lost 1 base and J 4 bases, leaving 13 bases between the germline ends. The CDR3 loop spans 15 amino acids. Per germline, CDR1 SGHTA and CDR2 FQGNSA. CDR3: CASSLDLGIGYGYTF. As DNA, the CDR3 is TGTGCCAGCAGCTTAGATCTGGGTATAGGCTATGGCTACACCTTC.

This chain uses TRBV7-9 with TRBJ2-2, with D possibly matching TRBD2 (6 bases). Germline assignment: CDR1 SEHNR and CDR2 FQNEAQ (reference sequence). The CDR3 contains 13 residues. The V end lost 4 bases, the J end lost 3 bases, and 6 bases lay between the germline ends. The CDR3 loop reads CASSWGDTGELFF. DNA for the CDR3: TGTGCCAGCAGCTGGGGGGACACCGGGGAGCTGTTTTTT.

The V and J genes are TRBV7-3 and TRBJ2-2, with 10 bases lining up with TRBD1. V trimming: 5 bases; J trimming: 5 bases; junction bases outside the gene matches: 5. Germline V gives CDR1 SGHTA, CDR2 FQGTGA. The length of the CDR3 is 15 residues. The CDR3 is CASSVDRGATGELFF. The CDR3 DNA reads TGTGCCAGCAGCGTGGACAGGGGGGCGACCGGGGAGCTGTTTTTT. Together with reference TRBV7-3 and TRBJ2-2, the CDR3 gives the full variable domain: GAGVSQTPSNKVTEKGKYVELRCDPISGHTALYWYRQSLGQGPEFLIYFQGTGAADDSGLPNDRFFAVRPEGSVSTLKIQRTERGDSAVYLCASSVDRGATGELFFGEGSRLTVL.

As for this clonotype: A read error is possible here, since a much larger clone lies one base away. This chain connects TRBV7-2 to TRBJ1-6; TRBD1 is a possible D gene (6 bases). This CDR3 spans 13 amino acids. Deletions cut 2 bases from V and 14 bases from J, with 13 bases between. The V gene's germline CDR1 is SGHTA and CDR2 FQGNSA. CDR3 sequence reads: CASSLNQGITLHF. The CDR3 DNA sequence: TGTGCCAGCAGCTTAAATCAGGGGATCACCCTCCACTTT.

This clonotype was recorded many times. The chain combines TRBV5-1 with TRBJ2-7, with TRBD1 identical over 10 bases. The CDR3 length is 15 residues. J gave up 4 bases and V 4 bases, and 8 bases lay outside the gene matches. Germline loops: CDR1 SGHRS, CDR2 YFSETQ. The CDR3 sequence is CASSIWTGGKYEQYF. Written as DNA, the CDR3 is TGCGCCAGCAGCATCTGGACAGGGGGGAAATACGAGCAGTACTTC.

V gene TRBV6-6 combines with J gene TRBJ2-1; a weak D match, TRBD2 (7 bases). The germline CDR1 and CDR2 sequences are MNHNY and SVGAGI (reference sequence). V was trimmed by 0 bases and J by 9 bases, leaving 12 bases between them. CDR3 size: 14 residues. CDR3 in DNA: TGTGCCAGCAGTTACTCGGGGAGGGGGGGTGAGCAGTTCTTC. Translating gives CASSYSGRGGEQFF.

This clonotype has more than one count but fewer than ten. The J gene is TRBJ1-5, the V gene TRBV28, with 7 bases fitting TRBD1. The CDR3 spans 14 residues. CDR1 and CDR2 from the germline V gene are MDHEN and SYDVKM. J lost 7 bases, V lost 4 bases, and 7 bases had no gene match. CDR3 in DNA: TGTGCCAGCAGTTCTCCAGGGGGGCACCAGCCCCAGCATTTT. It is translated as CASSSPGGHQPQHF.

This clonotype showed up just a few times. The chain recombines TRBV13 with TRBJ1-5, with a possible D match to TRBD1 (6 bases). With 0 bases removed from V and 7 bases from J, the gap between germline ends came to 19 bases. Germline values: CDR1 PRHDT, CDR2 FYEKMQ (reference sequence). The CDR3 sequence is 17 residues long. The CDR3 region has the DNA TGTGCCAGCAGCTTAGGGGGCACAGGGCGTGTGGGACAGCCCCAGCATTTT. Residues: CASSLGGTGRVGQPQHF.

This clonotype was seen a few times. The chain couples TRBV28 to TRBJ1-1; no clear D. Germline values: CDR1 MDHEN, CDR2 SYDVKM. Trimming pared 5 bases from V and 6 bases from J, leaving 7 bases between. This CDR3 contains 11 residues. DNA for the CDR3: TGTGCCAGCAGTAGGGCAGCTGAAGCTTTCTTT. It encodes CASSRAAEAFF.

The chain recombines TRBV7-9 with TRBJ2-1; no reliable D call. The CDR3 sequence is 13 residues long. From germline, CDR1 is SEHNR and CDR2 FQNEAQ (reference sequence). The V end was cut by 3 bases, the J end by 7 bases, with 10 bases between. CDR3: CASSFIGLNEQFF. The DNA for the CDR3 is TGTGCCAGCAGCTTTATAGGCTTGAATGAGCAGTTCTTC. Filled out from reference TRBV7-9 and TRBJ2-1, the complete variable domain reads DTGVSQNPRHKITKRGQNVTFRCDPISEHNRLYWYRQTLGQGPEFLTYFQNEAQLEKSRLLSDRFSAERPKGSFSTLEIQRTEQGDSAMYLCASSFIGLNEQFFGPGTRLTVL.

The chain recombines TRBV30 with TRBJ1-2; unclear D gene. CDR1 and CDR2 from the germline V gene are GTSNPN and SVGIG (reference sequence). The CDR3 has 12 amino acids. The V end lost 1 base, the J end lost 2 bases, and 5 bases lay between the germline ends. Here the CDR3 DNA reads TGTGCCTGGAGTGCCTACAACTATGGCTACACCTTC. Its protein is CAWSAYNYGYTF.